This is a list of T cell receptor beta chains from one sample in a study of blood T cell repertoires in COVID-19. The protocol was immunoSEQ multiplex PCR, while the TCRdb copy is restricted to in-frame clones and leaves out a portion. Seen here are roughly 190,000 clones, around four fifths observed once, and the top ten hold more than 4.5%. The material sequenced was peripheral blood. The receptors stem from a woman in her 70s with active or convalescent COVID-19. Each CDR3 is given with its conserved first and last residue. Each record gives: J gene, D gene, V gene, clone size, CDR3 protein, CDR3 DNA. A D gene is named only where the DNA matches it firmly. The size of a clone is reported for some rows only, either as once, few or many, or as a class for expanded clones.

>TRBJ1-2|TRBD1|TRBV11-1|.
CASSTDRLYGYTF
TGTGCCAGCAGCACGGACAGGCTTTATGGCTACACCTTC
>TRBJ2-2|TRBD1|TRBV2|.
CASRGQGAWTGELFF
TGTGCCAGCAGGGGACAGGGGGCGTGGACCGGGGAGCTGTTTTTT
>TRBJ1-6|TRBD1|TRBV9|.
CASSPTGVEDSPLHF
TGTGCCAGCAGCCCGACAGGGGTTGAAGATTCACCCCTCCACTTT
>TRBJ2-7|.|TRBV5-1|.
CASSLDVVSYEQYF
TGCGCCAGCAGCTTGGACGTGGTGAGCTACGAGCAGTACTTC
>TRBJ2-7|TRBD1|TRBV5-1|.
CASSTGQGGMVYEQYF
TGCGCCAGCAGCACAGGACAGGGGGGAATGGTGTACGAGCAGTACTTC
>TRBJ2-3|TRBD2|TRBV4-1|few
CASSPRATSGTDTQYF
TGCGCCAGCAGCCCCCGCGCGACTAGCGGCACAGATACGCAGTATTTT
>TRBJ2-7|TRBD1|TRBV28|.
CASSPNDRGYEQYF
TGTGCCAGCAGTCCGAACGACAGGGGGTACGAGCAGTACTTC
>TRBJ1-6|.|TRBV6-1|.
CASSEGRFSYNSPLHF
TGTGCCAGCAGTGAAGGGAGGTTCTCCTATAATTCACCCCTCCACTTT
>TRBJ2-5|.|TRBV5-8|.
CASSPGRIGVETQYF
TGTGCCAGCAGCCCCGGACGGATCGGGGTAGAGACCCAGTACTTC
>TRBJ2-3|.|TRBV7-9|.
CASSRRIGYTDTQYF
TGTGCCAGCAGCCGACGTATCGGGTACACAGATACGCAGTATTTT
>TRBJ2-1|.|TRBV7-9|.
CASSLLSSASDEQFF
TGTGCCAGCAGCCTGTTGTCTAGCGCCTCGGATGAGCAGTTCTTC
>TRBJ2-3|TRBD2|TRBV5-1|.
CASSSIAGGSTDTQYF
TGCGCCAGCAGCTCAATAGCGGGGGGGAGCACAGATACGCAGTATTTT
>TRBJ2-7|.|TRBV30|.
CAWMVRYEQYF
TGTGCCTGGATGGTCAGGTACGAGCAGTACTTC
>TRBJ2-3|.|TRBV21-1|.
CASSKGAERTDTQYF
TGTGCCAGCAGCAAAGGGGCAGAGCGCACAGATACGCAGTATTTT
>TRBJ2-1|.|TRBV5-4|once
CASSSGNRLNHNEQFF
TGTGCCAGCAGCTCCGGGAACAGACTGAACCACAATGAGCAGTTCTTC
>TRBJ2-6|TRBD1|TRBV19|.
CASSRGTGDSNVLTF
TGTGCCAGTAGTAGAGGGACAGGGGATAGCAACGTCCTGACTTTC
>TRBJ2-3|.|TRBV5-6|once
CASRRRQVGADTQYF
TGTGCCAGCAGACGAAGACAGGTAGGCGCAGATACGCAGTATTTT
>TRBJ1-5|TRBD1|TRBV6-5|.
CASSYSRTGNQPQHF
TGTGCCAGCAGTTACTCCCGGACAGGGAATCAGCCCCAGCATTTT
>TRBJ2-2|TRBD1|TRBV5-1|.
CASSFIGQGASTGELFF
TGCGCCAGCAGCTTCATAGGACAGGGGGCCTCCACCGGGGAGCTGTTTTTT
>TRBJ1-2|.|TRBV7-9|once
CASSRTGMGDGYTF
TGTGCCAGCAGCCGAACAGGGATGGGTGATGGCTACACCTTC
>TRBJ1-5|TRBD1|TRBV18|.
CASSIQGGNQPQHF
TGTGCCAGCTCAATACAGGGGGGCAATCAGCCCCAGCATTTT
>TRBJ2-7|TRBD2|TRBV19|once
CASSIVTSGDYEQYF
TGTGCCAGTAGTATTGTGACTAGCGGGGACTACGAGCAGTACTTC
>TRBJ1-1|TRBD1|TRBV7-9|.
CASSKQGAVNTEAFF
TGTGCCAGCAGCAAACAGGGGGCCGTGAACACTGAAGCTTTCTTT
>TRBJ1-1|.|TRBV7-9|.
CASSSGGNTEAFF
TGTGCCAGCAGCTCCGGGGGGAACACTGAAGCTTTCTTT
>TRBJ2-2|TRBD2|TRBV6-5|.
CASSPPGLAAGELFF
TGTGCCAGCAGCCCCCCGGGACTAGCGGCCGGGGAGCTGTTTTTT
>TRBJ2-7|.|TRBV27|once
CASGSGYEQYF
TGTGCCAGCGGTAGCGGTTACGAGCAGTACTTC
>TRBJ2-2|.|TRBV5-1|many
CASREGILPDTGELFF
TGCGCCAGCAGGGAGGGTATCTTACCGGACACCGGGGAGCTGTTTTTT
>TRBJ2-7|TRBD1|TRBV5-1|.
CASSLAAGGSYEQYF
TGCGCCAGCAGCTTGGCGGCAGGGGGCTCCTACGAGCAGTACTTC